These 2 T cell receptor beta chains came from one sample sequenced in a study of blood T cells in healthy people across ages. The authors ran a second PCR of roughly 6 to 11 cycles using a sample-barcoded 5' primer and a J-beta primer mix. In TCRdb, the 5' RACE reads were re-called with MiXCR into one record per CDR3 protein. The sample holds over 550,000 distinct CDR3 sequences, 25% to 30% seen once. Sequencing was done on a sample of blood. Every receptor here comes from a woman of 80 years or more in good health.

Concerning this clonotype: A much more abundant neighbour one base away suggests this may be a read error. J is TRBJ2-7 and V is TRBV28; 9 nucleotides agree with TRBD1. J lost 5 bases, V lost 2 bases, and 7 bases had no gene match. Germline CDR1 is MDHEN and CDR2 is SYDVKM. This CDR3 comprises 15 residues. CDR3 loop: CASSLKDRGANEQYF. The CDR3, as DNA: TGTGCCAGCAGTTTAAAAGACAGGGGGGCGAACGAGCAGTACTTC.

This clonotype was counted a few times. The chain links TRBV2 to TRBJ1-2; 7 bases map to TRBD1. CDR1 and CDR2 from the germline V gene are SNHLY and FYNNEI. CDR3 length equals 16 residues. V lost 5 bases, J lost 3 bases, and 12 bases stayed unmatched. The CDR3 bases are TGTGCCAGCAGTTCGACAGGGCCTTCCAGGGACTATGGCTACACCTTC. Protein: CASSSTGPSRDYGYTF. Combining the CDR3 with reference TRBV2 and TRBJ1-2 gives the whole variable domain EPEVTQTPSHQVTQMGQEVILRCVPISNHLYFYWYRQILGQKVEFLVSFYNNEISEKSEIFDDQFSVERPDGSNFTLKIRSTKLEDSAMYFCASSSTGPSRDYGYTFGSGTRLTVV.